This TCR beta chain stems from a study of blood T cell repertoires in COVID-19 (TCRdb year 2020). With regard to the full study: Samples covering the acute and convalescent phases of COVID-19 were provided by collaborators in the United States, Italy and Spain. The material from the prospective study consisted of cDNA or gDNA derived from T cells, B-cell-depleted T cells, or PBMCs. Deeply sampled blood TCRbeta repertoires from subjects exposed to, actively infected with, or recovered from COVID-19 were included in the dataset. A freely available public database, intended as a resource for researchers studying the immune response to SARS-CoV-2, is where the repertoires were released. Samples came from the ongoing ImmuneRACE study (first 160 participants) plus 1,254 subjects from 6 global collaborators. A de-identified subject ID, COVID-19 status, age in years and sex were almost always included in the sample metadata. Where available, HLA class I and class II types were taken from metadata supplied by the sample provider and were not determined by assay-based typing. Summary of the overall study and its limitations: Clinical and demographic metadata were provided uncurated, with the amount varying by source and participant.

Via the germline V gene (reference sequence), CDR1 is SGHNT and CDR2 YYREEE. Compared with germline, V lacks 2 bases and J lacks 11 bases; bases without a gene match: 7. The CDR3, cysteine through phenylalanine, is 13 amino acids long. The only DNA kept is the CDR3, 39 bases in frame from the first base. Each collaborating institution followed its own protocols to collect whole blood in K2EDTA tubes. Collaborator samples were shipped for TCRbeta analysis as frozen whole blood, isolated PBMCs, or DNA extracted from either sample type. Worth noting for this clone: The clone's antigen remains unknown. The sample holds no much larger clone one base away, and base qualities are not on file.

The immunoSEQ Assay, a bias-controlled multiplex PCR, was used to amplify TCRbeta CDR3 regions from genomic DNA. In the original analysis: The number of nucleated cells in each sample was estimated from the amplification of reference gene primers within the assay. To quantify the absolute abundance of each unique TCRbeta CDR3 rearrangement, sequence reads were collapsed and filtered. For each sample, productive Simpson clonality was calculated as the square root of Simpson's diversity index over productive rearrangements. TCRdb took this table from immuneACCESS and kept in-frame rearrangements with V and J called. Such tables lack part of the clones; where checked against another copy, unresolved V genes explain under half of the gap, and the rest is unexplained. That table supplies the V and J calls and clone size; D and trimming were determined from the DNA. For this sample the table gives approximately 310,000 clones, of which roughly 87% were detected only once. 1% of the sample rests with the top ten.

The source material was peripheral blood. The source is a man in his forties or fifties with active or convalescent COVID-19. The chain uses TRBV5-4 and TRBJ1-2, with 9 central nucleotides matching TRBD1. CDR3 sequence: CASSFRDRDHYTF. The DNA is as follows: TGTGCCAGCAGCTTCCGGGACAGGGACCATTACACCTTC.